The 28 T cell receptor beta chains below were found in one sample sequenced in a study of blood T cell repertoires in COVID-19. Using immunoSEQ multiplex PCR, the repertoire was profiled, and TCRdb retains in-frame clones only, with some absent. The sample records roughly 240,000 clones, more than 75% being singletons. The sample was peripheral blood. The receptors stem from a woman at least 80 years old with COVID-19, enrolled during active disease.

The genes are TRBV10-3 and TRBJ2-2; D is possibly TRBD1 (5 bases). Trimming removed 2 bases at V and 6 bases at J, with 7 bases between. In germline, CDR1 is ENHRY, CDR2 SYGVKD. This CDR3 is built from 13 residues. The CDR3 sequence: CAISEVGPGELFF. The CDR3 DNA reads as TGTGCCATCAGTGAGGTGGGGCCCGGGGAGCTGTTTTTT.

V is TRBV28 and J is TRBJ1-1, with TRBD1 identical over 7 bases. This CDR3 is built from 14 residues. V shed 6 bases and J 8 bases; nucleotides not matched to a gene: 12. CDR1 MDHEN and CDR2 SYDVKM come from the germline V gene. The CDR3 bases are TGTGCCAGCAGCACCGGGACAGCGTATAGGGAAGCTTTCTTT. Translation: CASSTGTAYREAFF.

The chain uses TRBV5-1 and TRBJ1-2; D ambiguous. V was shortened by 0 bases and J by 4 bases, with 7 bases between the two germline ends. CDR3 length: 13 amino acids. Looked up from germline, CDR1 is SGHRS and CDR2 is YFSETQ. The CDR3 protein is CASSLAGSYGYTF. In DNA, the CDR3 is TGCGCCAGCAGCTTGGCAGGTAGCTATGGCTACACCTTC.

The V gene is TRBV15, the J gene TRBJ1-6, with D possibly being TRBD1 (5 bases). Germline values: CDR1 LNHNV, CDR2 YYDKDF (reference sequence). The CDR3 extends over 14 amino acids. Between the trimmed V and J ends, which lost 5 bases and 5 bases, there was a span of 10 bases. The CDR3 protein is CATSSRRDNSPLHF. The CDR3, as DNA: TGTGCCACCAGCTCCCGCAGGGATAATTCACCCCTCCACTTT.

The V and J genes are TRBV24-1 and TRBJ2-1; TRBD1 is a possible D gene (6 bases). CDR3 length: 14 residues. V was shortened by 2 bases and J by 4 bases, with 8 bases between the two germline ends. Germline V CDR1 and CDR2: KGHDR, SFDVKD. For the CDR3, the DNA is TGTGCCACCAGTGATTACAGGGTATACAATGAGCAGTTCTTC. Translating gives CATSDYRVYNEQFF.

The rearrangement joins TRBV18 to TRBJ1-2, with 10 nucleotides matching TRBD1. In germline, CDR1 is KGHSH, CDR2 LQKENI. After removal of 3 bases from V and 1 base from J, the junction contained 2 bases not matched to a gene. The CDR3 sequence is 15 residues long. CDR3 sequence reads: CASSPGQGINYGYTF. CDR3 nucleotides: TGTGCCAGCTCACCGGGACAGGGGATTAACTATGGCTACACCTTC.

The chain couples TRBV18 to TRBJ1-3; D remains ambiguous. The CDR3 runs 15 residues. V was shortened by 6 bases and J by 0 bases, with 12 bases between the two germline ends. Germline CDR1 and CDR2: KGHSH and LQKENI. This CDR3 reads CASSAGIASGNTIYF. The CDR3 DNA reads TGTGCCAGCTCTGCGGGCATCGCCTCTGGAAACACCATATATTTT.

The rearrangement uses TRBV20-1 and TRBJ1-1; D gene unclear. V gave up 6 bases and J gave up 5 bases, with 10 bases separating them. The length of the CDR3 is 11 residues. The germline CDR1 and CDR2 sequences are DFQATT and SNEGSKA (reference sequence). CDR3 coding DNA: TGCAGTGCCATGCCGGGGACTGAAGCTTTCTTT. Translating it yields CSAMPGTEAFF.

The CDR3 loop is CASSLQKPTAGEAFF. In DNA form, the CDR3 reads TGTGCCAGCAGTTTGCAAAAACCAACAGCAGGGGAAGCTTTCTTT. This chain connects TRBV28 to TRBJ1-1, with a weak D call TRBD1 (5 bases). V was pared by 3 bases and J by 8 bases, with 19 bases between. From germline, CDR1 is MDHEN and CDR2 SYDVKM. The length of the CDR3 is 15 residues.

This clone appeared a few times. The chain is built from TRBV6-5 and TRBJ1-4; 10 bases agree with TRBD1. Germline V gene data show CDR1 as MNHEY and CDR2 as SVGAGI. Trimming at V came to 6 bases and at J to 8 bases, leaving 3 bases not matched to a gene. The CDR3 runs 13 residues. The CDR3 DNA is TGTGCCAGCAGGGGACAGGGGTTCGAAAAACTGTTTTTT. Translated, it gives CASRGQGFEKLFF.

The chain carries TRBV5-3 and TRBJ2-7, with D possibly TRBD2 on 6 matching bases. TRBV5-3 counts as an open reading frame of uncertain function. The CDR3 sequence is 16 residues long. Trimming cost V 4 bases and J 3 bases, with 20 bases left between them. The CDR3 sequence: CARSPAGTRLRYEQYV. In DNA, the CDR3 is TGTGCCAGAAGCCCCGCCGGGACTCGCCTACGCTACGAGCAGTACGTC.

This chain joins TRBV19 and TRBJ2-7; TRBD2 matches at 9 bases. The CDR3 runs to 13 residues. Germline V gives CDR1 LNHDA, CDR2 SQIVND (reference sequence). The trim removed 10 bases at V and 2 bases at J, leaving 6 bases unmatched. The CDR3, as DNA: TGTGCCACTGAGGCGGGGGGGACCTACGAGCAGTACTTC. Translating it yields CATEAGGTYEQYF.

The chain employs TRBV12-3 or TRBV12-4 and TRBJ2-7; D is undetermined. CDR3 length: 11 residues. V lost 6 bases and J 2 bases, leaving 5 bases between the germline ends. In nucleotides, the CDR3 is TGTGCCAGCAGACGCGCCTACGAGCAGTACTTC. Protein product: CASRRAYEQYF.

The gene calls are TRBV18 and TRBJ1-3, with 7 bases lining up with TRBD1. The V gene's germline CDR1 is KGHSH and CDR2 LQKENI. J gave up 0 bases and V 0 bases, and 5 bases lay outside the gene matches. The CDR3 is 17 amino acids. CDR3 loop: CASSPPGQPSSGNTIYF. The CDR3, as DNA: TGTGCCAGCTCACCACCGGGACAGCCCTCCTCTGGAAACACCATATATTTT.

Only a few counts were recorded for this clone. The V gene is TRBV3-1 (or the pseudogene TRBV3-2), the J gene TRBJ1-2; D is unclear. V shed 4 bases and J shed 8 bases, with 11 bases lying between them. The CDR3 is 12 amino acids. CDR1 is LGHDT and CDR2 is YNNKEL in the germline V gene (reference sequence). The CDR3 coding sequence is TGTGCCAGCAGCCGGGATCGGAGGGGCTACACCTTC. Protein sequence: CASSRDRRGYTF.

The V and J genes are TRBV4-2 and TRBJ1-2; 7 bases map to TRBD1. Germline V CDR1 and CDR2: LGHNA, YNFKEQ. V lost 1 base and J lost 2; bases outside the gene matches: 10. This CDR3 is built from 17 residues. The CDR3 is CASSQAIGGTVNYGYTF. For the CDR3, the DNA is TGTGCCAGCAGCCAAGCAATAGGTGGGACAGTGAACTATGGCTACACCTTC.

The V call is TRBV7-8, the J call TRBJ2-7; no clear D. The CDR3 spans 14 residues. From germline, CDR1 is SGHVS and CDR2 FQNEAQ. Trimming stripped 0 bases from V and 2 bases from J, with 8 bases between. The CDR3 sequence is CASSLALRAYEQYF. In nucleotides, the CDR3 is TGTGCCAGCAGCTTAGCGCTACGTGCCTACGAGCAGTACTTC.

The rearrangement uses TRBV28 and TRBJ1-4; perhaps TRBD1 as D (5 bases). Trimming shortened V by 3 bases and J by 7 bases, and 15 bases separated the two germline ends. The CDR3 has 15 amino acids. The V gene's germline CDR1 is MDHEN and CDR2 SYDVKM. The CDR3 protein is CASSFRTLGGEKLFF. In nucleotides, the CDR3 is TGTGCCAGCAGTTTTAGGACCCTCGGGGGTGAAAAACTGTTTTTT.

To note about this clone: A read error may produce the germline difference seen at one junction end. The V and J genes are TRBV29-1 and TRBJ2-3; D uncertain. This CDR3 comprises 12 residues. Germline-derived CDR1 and CDR2 are SQVTM and ANQGSEA. As DNA, the CDR3 is TGCAGCGTCGAAGCTAGCACAGATACGCAGTATTTT. Protein: CSVEASTDTQYF.

The chain uses TRBV3-1 (or the pseudogene TRBV3-2) and TRBJ1-5; D remains unclear. CDR1 is LGHDT, CDR2 YNNKEL, per germline (reference sequence). Trimming took 2 bases from V and 0 from J, leaving 2 bases between them. The CDR3 spans 13 residues. CDR3 loop: CASSQYSNQPQHF. The CDR3 DNA sequence: TGTGCCAGCAGCCAATATAGCAATCAGCCCCAGCATTTT.

With regard to this clone: An end of the junction does not agree with germline; a read error may underlie this. The V call is TRBV3-1 (or the pseudogene TRBV3-2), the J call TRBJ1-1; tentatively, D is TRBD1 (5 bases). In germline, CDR1 is LGHDT, CDR2 YNNKEL (reference sequence). CDR3 length equals 14 residues. DNA of the CDR3: TGTGCCGGCAGCCAACCCGGGGGGACGGCTGAAGCTTTCTTT. This translates into CAGSQPGGTAEAFF.

This chain connects TRBV7-9 to TRBJ1-4; D perhaps matches TRBD1 (5 bases). Trimming removed 4 bases at V and 8 bases at J, with 17 bases between. The CDR3 sequence is 15 residues long. Germline V gene lookup returns CDR1 SEHNR and CDR2 FQNEAQ (reference sequence). The CDR3 DNA reads TGTGCCAGCAGCTCTTGGGTTAAGGGGAACGAAAAACTGTTTTTT. This sequence encodes CASSSWVKGNEKLFF.

The chain uses TRBV11-2 and TRBJ2-3, with D perhaps matching TRBD1 (5 bases). The CDR3 runs to 17 residues. V lost 0 bases and J lost 2, with 15 bases in between. Germline CDR1 is SGHAT and CDR2 is FQNNGV. The chain's CDR3 is CASSLDNRLGHTDTQYF. CDR3 DNA sequence: TGTGCCAGCAGCTTAGATAACCGGCTAGGACACACAGATACGCAGTATTTT.

V usage is TRBV9 and J usage is TRBJ1-3; no reliable D call. The germline V and J ends were trimmed by 0 bases and 0 bases, with 4 bases remaining between them. The CDR3 sequence is 14 residues long. Germline V gives CDR1 SGDLS, CDR2 YYNGEE. In DNA form, the CDR3 reads TGTGCCAGCAGCGTAGAGCCCTCTGGAAACACCATATATTTT. This sequence encodes CASSVEPSGNTIYF.

The genes are TRBV7-8 and TRBJ1-1; D is unclear. The CDR3 totals 15 residues. The V and J ends lost 2 bases and 1 base respectively, with 11 bases between them. The germline V gene encodes CDR1 SGHVS and CDR2 FQNEAQ. In DNA, the CDR3 is TGTGCCAGCAGCTTATTGGCAAACCAGAACACTGAAGCTTTCTTT. Translating it yields CASSLLANQNTEAFF.

The rearrangement uses TRBV5-6 and TRBJ1-3; D perhaps matches TRBD1 (6 bases). CDR1 and CDR2 from the germline V gene are SGHDT and YYEEEE. V was clipped by 1 base and J by 3 bases, with 8 bases between them. This CDR3 is 14 amino acids long. The CDR3 sequence: CASSLQQGGNTIYF. In DNA form, the CDR3 reads TGTGCCAGCAGCTTGCAACAGGGTGGAAACACCATATATTTT.

The rearrangement joins TRBV11-2 to TRBJ2-5; a weak D match, TRBD1 (7 bases). The germline V gene encodes CDR1 SGHAT and CDR2 FQNNGV. The CDR3 is 16 residues long. V was shortened by 5 bases and J by 5 bases, with 21 bases between the two germline ends. The CDR3 DNA follows: TGTGCCAGCAGCCCGACCCGGACAGGAGGGAGTGAGACCCAGTACTTC. It translates to CASSPTRTGGSETQYF.

The V gene is TRBV5-1, the J gene TRBJ2-5; 14 positions match TRBD2. Germline values: CDR1 SGHRS, CDR2 YFSETQ. CDR3 length: 16 residues. The junction had 5 bases not matched to a gene; V was cut back by 1 base and J by 6 bases. In DNA, the CDR3 is TGCGCCAGCAGCTTGTGGGGGACTAGCGGGGGACAGACCCAGTACTTC. This gives the protein CASSLWGTSGGQTQYF.